Sequencing of this T cell receptor (beta chain) was carried out in a study of cytomegalovirus exposure and HLA in healthy donors. PCR amplification relied on 60 Vbeta primers (plus 13 Jbeta primers). TCRdb's table, derived via immunoSEQ multiplex PCR, lists solely in-frame clones and lacks some. The sample lists over 150,000 clones; 82% were seen once. This CDR3 is 14 amino acids long. Trimming took 8 bases from V and 1 from J; bases not matched to a gene: 7. Germline V gene data show CDR1 as MNHNS and CDR2 as SASEGT. The V call is TRBV6-1, the J call TRBJ1-1; TRBD1 matches at 7 bases. The specimen was PBMCs. The receptor comes from a girl under 18 in good health and CMV-seropositive. In DNA, the CDR3 is TGTGCCAGCTTAGGATACAGGGGGAACACTGAAGCTTTCTTT. It encodes CASLGYRGNTEAFF.